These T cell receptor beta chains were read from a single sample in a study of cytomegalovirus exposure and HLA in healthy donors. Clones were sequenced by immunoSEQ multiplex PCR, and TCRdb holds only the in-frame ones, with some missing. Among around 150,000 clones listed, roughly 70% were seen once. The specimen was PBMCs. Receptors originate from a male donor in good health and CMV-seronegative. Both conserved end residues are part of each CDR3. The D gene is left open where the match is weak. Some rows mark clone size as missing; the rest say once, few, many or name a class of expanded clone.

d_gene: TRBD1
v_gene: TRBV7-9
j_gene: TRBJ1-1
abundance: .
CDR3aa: CSSSPGQGRWNTEAFF
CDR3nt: TGTTCCAGCAGCCCCGGACAGGGACGATGGAACACTGAAGCTTTCTTT

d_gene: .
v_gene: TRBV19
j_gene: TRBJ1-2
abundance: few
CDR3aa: CASSRVSSNYGYTF
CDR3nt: TGTGCCAGTAGTCGGGTCAGTTCTAACTATGGCTACACCTTC

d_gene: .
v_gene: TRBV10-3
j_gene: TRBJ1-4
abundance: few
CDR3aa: CAISAGVGMEKLFF
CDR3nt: TGTGCCATCAGTGCGGGGGTCGGGATGGAAAAACTGTTTTTT

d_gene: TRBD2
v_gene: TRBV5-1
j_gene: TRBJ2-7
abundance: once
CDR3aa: CASMLAGGSYEQYF
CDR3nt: TGCGCCAGCATGCTAGCGGGAGGGTCCTACGAGCAGTACTTC

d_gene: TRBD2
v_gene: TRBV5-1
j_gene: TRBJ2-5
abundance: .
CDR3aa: CASSLVSSGRQETQYF
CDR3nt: TGCGCCAGCAGCTTGGTTTCTAGCGGACGCCAAGAGACCCAGTACTTC

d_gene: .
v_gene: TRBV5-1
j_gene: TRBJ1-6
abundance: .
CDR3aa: CASSLTTDNSPLHF
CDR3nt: TGCGCCAGCAGCTTGACGACAGATAATTCACCCCTCCACTTT

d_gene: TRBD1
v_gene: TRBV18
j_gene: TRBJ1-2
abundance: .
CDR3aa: CASSTFTGTGNGYTF
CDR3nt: TGTGCCAGCTCAACGTTCACCGGGACAGGAAATGGCTACACCTTC

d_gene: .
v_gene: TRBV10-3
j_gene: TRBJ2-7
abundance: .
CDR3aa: CAISEVQYEQYF
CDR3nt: TGTGCCATCAGTGAAGTACAGTACGAGCAGTACTTC

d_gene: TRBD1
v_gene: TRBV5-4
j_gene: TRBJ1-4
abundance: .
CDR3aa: CASSQGQDLRKLFF
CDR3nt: TGTGCCAGCAGCCAGGGACAGGACTTGAGAAAGCTGTTTTTT

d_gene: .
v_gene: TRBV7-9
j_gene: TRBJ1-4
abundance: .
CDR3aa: CASSWSRGLFF
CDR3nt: TGTGCCAGCAGCTGGAGTCGAGGACTGTTTTTT

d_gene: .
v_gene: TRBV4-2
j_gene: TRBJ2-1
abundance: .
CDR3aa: CASSQDPGGQWNEQFF
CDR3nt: TGTGCCAGCAGCCAAGATCCCGGGGGGCAATGGAATGAGCAGTTCTTC

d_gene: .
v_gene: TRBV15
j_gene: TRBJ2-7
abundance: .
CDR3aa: CATSRDRGTGSSYEQYF
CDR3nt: TGTGCCACCAGCAGAGATAGGGGCACAGGGAGCTCCTACGAGCAGTACTTC

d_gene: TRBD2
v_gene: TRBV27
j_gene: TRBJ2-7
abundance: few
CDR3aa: CASSSGLASSYEQYF
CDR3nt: TGTGCCAGCAGCTCCGGACTAGCGTCGTCCTACGAGCAGTACTTC

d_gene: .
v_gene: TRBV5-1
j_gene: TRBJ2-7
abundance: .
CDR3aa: CASRTSPSSYEQYF
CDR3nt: TGCGCCAGCAGGACTTCACCCTCCTCCTACGAGCAGTACTTC

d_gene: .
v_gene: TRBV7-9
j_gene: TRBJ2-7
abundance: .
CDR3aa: CASTPGYSPPYEQYF
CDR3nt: TGTGCCAGCACCCCGGGGTACAGCCCCCCCTACGAGCAGTACTTC

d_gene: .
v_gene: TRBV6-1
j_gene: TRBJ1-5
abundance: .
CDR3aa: CASRRELNSNQPQHF
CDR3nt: TGTGCCAGCAGACGAGAGTTGAATAGCAATCAGCCCCAGCATTTT

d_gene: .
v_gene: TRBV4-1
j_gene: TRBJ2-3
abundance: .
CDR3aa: CASSRETSTDTQYF
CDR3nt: TGCGCCAGCAGCAGAGAGACTAGCACAGATACGCAGTATTTT

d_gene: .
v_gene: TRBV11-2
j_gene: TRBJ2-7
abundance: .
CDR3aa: CASSTKLNHPPYEQYF
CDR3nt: TGTGCCAGCAGTACTAAATTGAATCACCCCCCCTACGAGCAGTACTTC

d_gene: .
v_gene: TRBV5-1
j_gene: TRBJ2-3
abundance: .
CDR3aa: CASQSEGTDTQYF
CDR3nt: TGCGCCTCCCAAAGCGAGGGCACAGATACGCAGTATTTT

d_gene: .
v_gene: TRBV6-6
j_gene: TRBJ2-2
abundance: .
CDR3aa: CASSRNRNTGELFF
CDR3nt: TGTGCCAGCAGCCGTAACAGGAACACCGGGGAGCTGTTTTTT

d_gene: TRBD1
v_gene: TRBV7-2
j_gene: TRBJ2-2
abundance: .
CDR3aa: CASNLGQITNTGELFF
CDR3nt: TGTGCCAGCAACCTGGGACAGATAACGAACACCGGGGAGCTGTTTTTT

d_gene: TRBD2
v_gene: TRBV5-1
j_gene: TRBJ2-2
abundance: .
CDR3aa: CASSLQAGGRSTGELFF
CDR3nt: TGCGCCAGCAGCTTGCAAGCGGGGGGTCGTAGCACCGGGGAGCTGTTTTTT

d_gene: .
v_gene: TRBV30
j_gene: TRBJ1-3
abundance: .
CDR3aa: CAWSGTVGHLRYF
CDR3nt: TGTGCCTGGAGTGGAACGGTTGGGCACCTAAGATATTTT

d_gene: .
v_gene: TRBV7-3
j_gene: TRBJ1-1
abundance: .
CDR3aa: CASSKSTGLNTEAFF
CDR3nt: TGTGCCAGCAGCAAAAGCACAGGATTGAACACTGAAGCTTTCTTT

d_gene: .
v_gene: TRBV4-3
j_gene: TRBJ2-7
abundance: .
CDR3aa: CASSQEHLQGYSYEQYF
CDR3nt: TGCGCCAGCAGCCAAGAACACCTACAGGGATACTCCTACGAGCAGTACTTC

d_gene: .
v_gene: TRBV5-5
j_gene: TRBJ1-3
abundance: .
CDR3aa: CASSLGGGGNTIYF
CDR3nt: TGTGCCAGCAGCTTGGGGGGAGGTGGAAACACCATATATTTT

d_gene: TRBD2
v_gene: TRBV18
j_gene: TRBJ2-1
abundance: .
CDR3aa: CASSPYPRTSGRGYEQFF
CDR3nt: TGTGCCAGCTCACCCTACCCGCGGACTAGCGGGAGAGGCTATGAGCAGTTCTTC

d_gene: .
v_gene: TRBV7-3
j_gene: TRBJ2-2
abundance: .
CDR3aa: CASSLTFYGNFSGELFF
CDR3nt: TGTGCCAGCAGCTTAACGTTTTACGGGAATTTTTCCGGGGAGCTGTTTTTT

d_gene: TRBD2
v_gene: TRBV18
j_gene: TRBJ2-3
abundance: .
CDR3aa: CASSPLAGGSDTQYF
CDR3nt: TGTGCCAGCTCACCACTAGCGGGAGGGTCGGATACGCAGTATTTT

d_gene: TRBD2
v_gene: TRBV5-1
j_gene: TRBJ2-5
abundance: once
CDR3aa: CASSLGSGGAGETQYF
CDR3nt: TGCGCCAGCAGCTTGGGGAGCGGGGGGGCCGGAGAGACCCAGTACTTC

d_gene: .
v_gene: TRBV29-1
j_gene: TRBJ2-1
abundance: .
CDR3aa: CSVPKQGWGSNEQFF
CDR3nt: TGCAGCGTCCCCAAACAGGGTTGGGGGAGCAATGAGCAGTTCTTC

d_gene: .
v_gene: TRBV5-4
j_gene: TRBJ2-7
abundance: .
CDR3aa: CASSLSGSSYEQYF
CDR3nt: TGTGCCAGCAGCTTGTCCGGGAGCTCCTACGAGCAGTACTTC

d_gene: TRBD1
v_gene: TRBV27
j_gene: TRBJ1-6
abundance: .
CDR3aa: CASSLFPDRGHSPLHF
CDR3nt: TGTGCCAGCAGTTTATTCCCAGACAGGGGACATTCACCCCTCCACTTT

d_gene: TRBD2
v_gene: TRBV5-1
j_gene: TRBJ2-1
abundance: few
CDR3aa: CASSLLSGGDEQFF
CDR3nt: TGTGCCAGCAGCTTGCTTAGCGGGGGCGATGAGCAGTTCTTC

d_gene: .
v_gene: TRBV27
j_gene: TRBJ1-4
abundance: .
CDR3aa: CASSLLGQNEKLFF
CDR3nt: TGTGCCAGCAGTTTATTGGGGCAGAATGAAAAACTGTTTTTT

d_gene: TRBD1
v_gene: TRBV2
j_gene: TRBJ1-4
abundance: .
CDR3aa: CASGGQGATEKLFF
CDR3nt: TGTGCCAGCGGGGGACAGGGGGCGACGGAAAAACTGTTTTTT

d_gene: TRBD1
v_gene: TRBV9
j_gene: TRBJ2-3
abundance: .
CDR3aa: CASTETGATDTQYF
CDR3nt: TGTGCCAGCACCGAGACAGGGGCCACAGATACGCAGTATTTT

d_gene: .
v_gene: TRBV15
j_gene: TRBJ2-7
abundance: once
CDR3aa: CATSISPRQDFYEQYF
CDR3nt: TGTGCCACCAGCATCTCCCCCCGCCAGGACTTCTACGAGCAGTACTTC

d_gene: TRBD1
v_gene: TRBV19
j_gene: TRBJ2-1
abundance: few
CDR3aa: CASSVGRDRYYNEQFF
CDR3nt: TGTGCCAGTAGTGTAGGCCGGGACAGGTACTACAATGAGCAGTTCTTC

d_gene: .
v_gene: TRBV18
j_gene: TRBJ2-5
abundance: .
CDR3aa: CASSKSRGETQYF
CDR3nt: TGTGCCAGCTCCAAGAGTAGAGGAGAGACCCAGTACTTC

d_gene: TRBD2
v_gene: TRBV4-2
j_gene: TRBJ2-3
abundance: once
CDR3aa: CASSQGIAGLAVQDTQYF
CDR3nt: TGTGCCAGCAGCCAAGGGATAGCGGGACTAGCAGTCCAAGATACGCAGTATTTT

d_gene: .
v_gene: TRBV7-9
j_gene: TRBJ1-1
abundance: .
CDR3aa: CASSLLGIKSGTEAFF
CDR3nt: TGTGCCAGCAGCCTTCTCGGGATAAAATCCGGGACTGAAGCTTTCTTT

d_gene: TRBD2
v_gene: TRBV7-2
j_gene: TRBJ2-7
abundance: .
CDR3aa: CASSFYSGKDSAYEQYF
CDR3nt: TGTGCCAGCAGCTTTTATAGCGGGAAGGATTCCGCCTACGAGCAGTACTTC

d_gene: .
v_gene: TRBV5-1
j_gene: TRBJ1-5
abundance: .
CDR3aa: CASSLDGISNQPQHF
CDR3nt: TGCGCCAGCAGCTTGGACGGGATTAGCAATCAGCCCCAGCATTTT

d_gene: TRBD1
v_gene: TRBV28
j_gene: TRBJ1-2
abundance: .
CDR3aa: CASSRGTGGATYGYTF
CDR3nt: TGTGCCAGCAGCCGAGGGACAGGGGGCGCGACTTATGGCTACACCTTC

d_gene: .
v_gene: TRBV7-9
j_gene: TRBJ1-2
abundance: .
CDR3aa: CASSLVQYGYTF
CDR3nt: TGTGCCAGCAGCTTAGTACAGTATGGCTACACCTTC

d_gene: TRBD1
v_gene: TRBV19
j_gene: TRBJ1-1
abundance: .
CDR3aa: CASSRQGGRYTEAFF
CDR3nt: TGTGCCAGTAGTAGACAGGGGGGGAGGTACACTGAAGCTTTCTTT

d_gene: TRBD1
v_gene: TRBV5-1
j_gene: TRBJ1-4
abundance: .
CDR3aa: CASSLGGQGNEKLFF
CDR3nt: TGCGCCAGCAGCTTGGGGGGACAGGGTAATGAAAAACTGTTTTTT

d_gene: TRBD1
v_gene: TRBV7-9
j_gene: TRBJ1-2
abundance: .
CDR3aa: CASSLADRGTHNYGYTF
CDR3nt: TGTGCCAGCAGCTTAGCGGACAGGGGAACCCATAACTATGGCTACACCTTC

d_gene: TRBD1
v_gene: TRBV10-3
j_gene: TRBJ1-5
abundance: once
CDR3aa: CAISERTGRSQPQHF
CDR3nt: TGTGCCATCAGTGAGCGGACAGGGAGAAGTCAGCCCCAGCATTTT

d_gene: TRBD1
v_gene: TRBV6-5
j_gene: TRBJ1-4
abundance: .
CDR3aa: CASSHTGEGEKLFF
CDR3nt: TGTGCCAGCAGTCACACAGGGGAAGGTGAAAAACTGTTTTTT

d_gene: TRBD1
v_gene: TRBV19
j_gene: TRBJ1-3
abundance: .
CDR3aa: CASRDPRSTGGNTIYF
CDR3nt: TGTGCCAGTAGGGATCCAAGATCGACAGGGGGAAACACCATATATTTT

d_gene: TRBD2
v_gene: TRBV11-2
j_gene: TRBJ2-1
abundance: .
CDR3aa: CASSLERLAGYNEQFF
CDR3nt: TGTGCCAGCAGCTTAGAACGACTAGCGGGCTACAATGAGCAGTTCTTC

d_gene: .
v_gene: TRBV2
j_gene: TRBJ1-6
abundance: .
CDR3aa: CASSERHSNSPLHF
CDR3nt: TGTGCCAGCAGTGAACGTCACAGCAATTCACCCCTCCACTTT

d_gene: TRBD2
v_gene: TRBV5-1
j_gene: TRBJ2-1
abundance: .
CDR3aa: CASSLEGGLRTSEQFF
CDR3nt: TGCGCCAGCAGCTTGGAGGGGGGGTTACGGACTAGCGAGCAGTTCTTC

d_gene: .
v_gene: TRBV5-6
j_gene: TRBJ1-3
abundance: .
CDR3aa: CASSLLQGSGNTIYF
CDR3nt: TGTGCCAGCAGCTTGTTGCAGGGATCTGGAAACACCATATATTTT

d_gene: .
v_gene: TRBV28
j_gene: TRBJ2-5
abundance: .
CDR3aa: CASRAAGETQYF
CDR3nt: TGTGCCAGCAGGGCGGCGGGGGAGACCCAGTACTTC

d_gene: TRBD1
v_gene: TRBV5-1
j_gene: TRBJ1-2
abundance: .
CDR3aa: CASSLTGGSYGYTF
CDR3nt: TGCGCCAGCAGCCTGACAGGGGGCAGCTATGGCTACACCTTC

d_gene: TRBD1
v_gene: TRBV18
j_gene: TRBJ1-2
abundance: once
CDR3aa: CASSPGQGADYGYTF
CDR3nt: TGTGCCAGCTCACCAGGGCAGGGGGCCGACTATGGCTACACCTTC